This T cell receptor beta chain was documented in a study of T cell responses to AZD1222 COVID-19 vaccine. Clones were sequenced by immunoSEQ multiplex PCR, and TCRdb holds only the in-frame ones, with some missing. The sample lists fewer than 150,000 clones, 85% to 95% occurring once. As to this clone: As yet, its antigen is unknown.

Germline V lookup: CDR1 LGHDT, CDR2 YNNKEL (reference sequence). CDR3 length: 15 amino acids. V was trimmed by 4 bases and J by 0 bases, leaving 13 bases between them. Study-wide findings and caveats: Spike regions recognized by vaccine-associated CD4 TCRs spanned the protein, led by 160-218 and 743-854. Only a handful of AZD1222 recipients, roughly 6 in all, had baseline seropositivity.

The chain combines TRBV3-1 (or the pseudogene TRBV3-2) with TRBJ2-7, with D maybe TRBD2 (6 bases). This specimen consisted of peripheral blood, obtained 28 days after the second AZD1222 dose. The TCR originated in an adult who received the AZD1222 COVID-19 vaccine. CDR3 coding DNA: TGTGCCAGCAGCCCCAGGAGGGATACCTCCTACGAGCAGTACTTC. Translated, it gives CASSPRRDTSYEQYF.